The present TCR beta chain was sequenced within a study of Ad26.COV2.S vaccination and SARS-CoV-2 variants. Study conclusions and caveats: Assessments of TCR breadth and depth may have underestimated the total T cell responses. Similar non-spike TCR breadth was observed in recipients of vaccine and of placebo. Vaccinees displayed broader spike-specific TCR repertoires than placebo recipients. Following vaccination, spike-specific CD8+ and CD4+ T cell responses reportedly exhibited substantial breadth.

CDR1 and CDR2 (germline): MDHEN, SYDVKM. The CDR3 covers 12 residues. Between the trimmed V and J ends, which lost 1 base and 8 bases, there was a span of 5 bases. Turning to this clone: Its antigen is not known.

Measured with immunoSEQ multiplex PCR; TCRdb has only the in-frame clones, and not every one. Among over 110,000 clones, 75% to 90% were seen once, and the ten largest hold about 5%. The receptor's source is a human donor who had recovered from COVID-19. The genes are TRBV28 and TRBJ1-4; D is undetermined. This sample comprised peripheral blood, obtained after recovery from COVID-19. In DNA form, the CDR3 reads TGTGCCAGCAGTTTATCGGGGGAAAAACTGTTTTTT. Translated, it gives CASSLSGEKLFF.